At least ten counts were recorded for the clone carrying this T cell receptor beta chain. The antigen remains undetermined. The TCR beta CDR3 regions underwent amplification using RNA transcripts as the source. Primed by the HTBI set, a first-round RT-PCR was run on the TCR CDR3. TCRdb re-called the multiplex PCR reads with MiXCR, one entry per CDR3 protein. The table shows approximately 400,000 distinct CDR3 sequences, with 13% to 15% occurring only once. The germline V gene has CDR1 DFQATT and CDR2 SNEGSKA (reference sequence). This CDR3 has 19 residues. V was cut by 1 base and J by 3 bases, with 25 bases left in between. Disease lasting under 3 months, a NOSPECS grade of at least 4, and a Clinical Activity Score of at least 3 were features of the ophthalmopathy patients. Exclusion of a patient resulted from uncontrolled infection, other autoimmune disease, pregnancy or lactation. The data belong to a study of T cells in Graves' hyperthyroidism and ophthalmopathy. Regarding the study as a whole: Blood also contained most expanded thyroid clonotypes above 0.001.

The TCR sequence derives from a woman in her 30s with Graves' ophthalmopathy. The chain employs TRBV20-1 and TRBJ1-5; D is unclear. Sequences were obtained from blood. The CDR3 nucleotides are TGCAGTGCTAGAGTTGGGGTTCTAGGAGTCGGTGCACTCAATCAGCCCCAGCATTTT. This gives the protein CSARVGVLGVGALNQPQHF.